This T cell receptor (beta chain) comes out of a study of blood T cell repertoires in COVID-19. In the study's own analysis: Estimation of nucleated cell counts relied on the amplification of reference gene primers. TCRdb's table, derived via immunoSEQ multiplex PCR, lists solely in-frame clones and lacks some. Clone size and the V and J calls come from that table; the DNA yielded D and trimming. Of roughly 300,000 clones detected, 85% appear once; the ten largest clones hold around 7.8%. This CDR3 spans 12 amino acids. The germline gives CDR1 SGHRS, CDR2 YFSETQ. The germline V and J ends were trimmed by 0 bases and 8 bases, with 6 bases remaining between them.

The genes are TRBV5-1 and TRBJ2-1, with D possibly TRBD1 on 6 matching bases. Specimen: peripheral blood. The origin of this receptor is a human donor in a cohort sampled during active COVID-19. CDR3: CASSLGQDEQFF. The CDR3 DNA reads TGCGCCAGCAGCTTGGGACAGGATGAGCAGTTCTTC.